The clone carrying this T cell receptor (beta chain) came up many times. This record belongs to a study of spatial heterogeneity in lung cancer. The time point was: sample taken at primary tumor resection. From tumor, nontumor lung or frozen PBMC, whole RNA was taken unsorted for sequencing. A unique molecular identifier was attached to every TCR cDNA molecule. One entry per CDR3 protein, called by TCRdb with MiXCR from the 5' RACE reads. The sample has 50,000 or so distinct CDR3 sequences; 7.5% to 8% are singletons. This receptor was identified in a female donor with early-stage non-small cell lung cancer. The source material was PBMCs, sampled at surgery.

CDR3 residues: CASSVGPGVYGYTF. CDR3 nucleotide sequence: TGTGCCAGCAGCGTAGGACCAGGGGTCTATGGCTACACCTTC. This rearrangement joins TRBV9 to TRBJ1-2; tentative D call: TRBD1 (6 bases). The V gene lost 0 bases and the J gene lost 4 bases, with 10 bases spanning the gap. The CDR3 consists of 14 residues. Per the germline V gene, CDR1 is SGDLS and CDR2 is YYNGEE.